This T cell receptor (beta chain) derives from a study of regulatory T cells in long-lasting Graves disease. Study-wide findings and caveats: For persistent Graves' patients, TCR diversity was lower than for newly diagnosed ones. Accuracy might have suffered from few samples.

The V segment lost 5 bases and the J segment 0 bases; nucleotides outside the gene matches: 6. The CDR3 has 15 residues. In germline, CDR1 is DFQATT, CDR2 SNEGSKA (reference sequence). Assembly of TCR beta libraries relied on iRepertoire HTBI primers together with Arm-PCR of CDR3 regions. One entry per CDR3 protein, called by TCRdb with MiXCR from the multiplex PCR reads. The sample lists hundreds of thousands of distinct CDR3 sequences, about 13% occurring once. Time point denoted: newly diagnosed GD, antithyroid drugs for less than 3 months. Construction of the TCR library relied on RNA isolated from PBMCs. At least ten counts were recorded for this clonotype. The antigen is undetermined. This sample also appeared in a second study, on T cells in Graves' hyperthyroidism and ophthalmopathy. As that study records: Not enrolled were patients with uncontrolled infection, other autoimmune disease, pregnancy or lactation. Also found in blood were most expanded thyroid clonotypes above 0.001.

The material sequenced was peripheral blood mononuclear cells (PBMCs), taken at new diagnosis, from a patient treated with antithyroid drugs. The genes are TRBV20-1 and TRBJ2-2; 7 bases line up with TRBD2. The receptor was isolated from a man aged 25 to 40 with Graves disease. The CDR3 region has the DNA TGCAGTGCTCACACCCTAGCGGCGAACACCGGGGAGCTGTTTTTT. Translation: CSAHTLAANTGELFF.